This passage covers 20 T cell receptor beta chains from one sample sequenced in a study of blood T cell repertoires in COVID-19. The repertoire was sequenced with immunoSEQ multiplex PCR; TCRdb's copy has only in-frame clones and lacks some. The sample lists approximately 240,000 clones, roughly 81% seen once, with 4% in the top ten. The sample consisted of peripheral blood. These receptors came from a man aged 50-59 years with acute or convalescent COVID-19.

The V call is TRBV27, the J call TRBJ2-7, with 7 bases that match TRBD1. The CDR3 extends over 14 amino acids. Per the germline V gene, CDR1 is MNHEY and CDR2 is SMNVEV (reference sequence). Trimming took 3 bases from V and 0 from J; bases not matched to a gene: 2. The CDR3 region has the DNA TGTGCCAGCAGTTTCGCAGGGGGCTCCTACGAGCAGTACTTC. Translating gives CASSFAGGSYEQYF.

The chain employs TRBV9 and TRBJ2-1, with TRBD1 as a possible D gene (5 bases). There are 13 residues in the CDR3. Germline lookup yields CDR1 SGDLS and CDR2 YYNGEE. With 1 base removed from V and 9 bases from J, the gap between germline ends came to 11 bases. This chain's CDR3 is CASSVWGVPEQFF. The CDR3 DNA reads as TGTGCCAGCAGCGTATGGGGCGTTCCTGAGCAGTTCTTC.

V usage is TRBV7-9 and J usage is TRBJ2-1; 10 nucleotides align to TRBD2. Losses at the gene ends were 5 bases for V and 5 bases for J; bases not matched to a gene: 9. The CDR3 has 16 residues. CDR1 and CDR2 (germline): SEHNR, FQNEAQ (reference sequence). The CDR3 region is CASSGRLAGTDNEQFF. The CDR3 DNA follows: TGTGCCAGCAGCGGCCGACTAGCGGGTACGGACAATGAGCAGTTCTTC.

The V gene is TRBV9, the J gene TRBJ2-7, with no clear D. Germline V gene data show CDR1 as SGDLS and CDR2 as YYNGEE. The length of the CDR3 is 14 residues. Trimming cost V 4 bases and J 1 base, with 12 bases left between them. The CDR3: CASSTRPTSYEQYF. CDR3 nucleotide sequence: TGTGCCAGCAGCACGAGGCCTACATCCTACGAGCAGTACTTC.

This clone showed up just a few times. The J gene is TRBJ2-2, the V gene TRBV4-1, with 8 bases fitting TRBD1. The CDR3 is 16 amino acids. V lost 5 bases, J lost 0 bases, and 5 bases stayed unmatched. Germline CDR1 and CDR2: MGHRA and YSYEKL. CDR3: CASSLRQGPNTGELFF. In DNA form, the CDR3 reads TGCGCCAGCAGCTTACGACAGGGGCCGAACACCGGGGAGCTGTTTTTT.

The V gene is TRBV2, the J gene TRBJ1-1; possible D gene TRBD1, 5 bases. This CDR3 spans 15 amino acids. V gave up 8 bases and J gave up 0 bases, with 16 bases separating them. Germline lookup yields CDR1 SNHLY and CDR2 FYNNEI. CDR3 nucleotides: TGTGCCAGCCAGGATGGGGGGTATTTGAACACTGAAGCTTTCTTT. This gives the protein CASQDGGYLNTEAFF.

This clone was detected only a few times. This chain uses TRBV30 with TRBJ1-5, with TRBD1 matching over 7 bases. V lost 5 bases and J lost 0; bases outside the gene matches: 1. From germline, CDR1 is GTSNPN and CDR2 SVGIG (reference sequence). This CDR3 has 13 amino acids. The CDR3 reads CAWGQDSNQPQHF. Here the CDR3 DNA reads TGTGCCTGGGGACAGGATAGCAATCAGCCCCAGCATTTT. The full variable domain, completed using reference TRBV30 and TRBJ1-5, is SQTIHQWPATLVQPVGSPLSLECTVEGTSNPNLYWYRQAAGRGLQLLFYSVGIGQISSEVPQNLSASRPQDRQFILSSKKLLLSDSGFYLCAWGQDSNQPQHFGDGTRLSIL.

The CDR3 nucleotides are TGTGCCAGTCGAGACAGCCACACCGTGGATACGCAGTATTTT. This sequence encodes CASRDSHTVDTQYF. The chain recombines TRBV2 with TRBJ2-3; D possibly corresponds to TRBD1 (5 bases). The CDR3 is 14 amino acids. The germline CDR1 and CDR2 sequences are SNHLY and FYNNEI. V lost 9 bases and J lost 6, with 19 bases in between.

The rearrangement links TRBV19 to TRBJ1-4; 8 nucleotides line up with TRBD1. CDR1 is LNHDA and CDR2 is SQIVND in the germline V gene (reference sequence). V gave up 6 bases and J gave up 6 bases; unmatched junction bases: 12. The CDR3 is 16 amino acids. Written as DNA, the CDR3 is TGTGCCAGTAGGGATGGACAGGGAGCCTCTTATGAAAAACTGTTTTTT. As protein: CASRDGQGASYEKLFF.

The V gene is TRBV5-6, the J gene TRBJ2-7; D perhaps matches TRBD1 (5 bases). V was trimmed by 4 bases and J by 6 bases, leaving 17 bases between them. The CDR3 has 14 amino acids. The germline V gene has CDR1 SGHDT and CDR2 YYEEEE. CDR3 coding DNA: TGTGCCAGCAGCCCCGGACCCGACAGACGCGAGCAGTACTTC. As protein: CASSPGPDRREQYF.

This sequence joins TRBV27 and TRBJ2-5; the D gene is possibly TRBD1 (6 bases). The V and J ends lost 0 bases and 6 bases respectively, with 14 bases between them. Germline V lookup: CDR1 MNHEY, CDR2 SMNVEV (reference sequence). CDR3 length: 15 amino acids. This chain's CDR3 is CASSLSPGAFKTQYF. CDR3 in DNA: TGTGCCAGCAGTTTATCCCCAGGGGCGTTTAAGACCCAGTACTTC.

The V gene is TRBV7-3, the J gene TRBJ2-1; 9 nucleotides line up with TRBD2. The junction had 6 bases not matched to a gene; V was cut back by 1 base and J by 8 bases. The CDR3 contains 15 residues. CDR1 is SGHTA, CDR2 FQGTGA, per germline. CDR3 DNA sequence: TGTGCCAGCAGCTTAAGTAGCGGGAGCGGCTATGAGCAGTTCTTC. As protein: CASSLSSGSGYEQFF.

The V and J genes are TRBV4-1 and TRBJ2-3, with D perhaps matching TRBD2 (5 bases). The CDR3 consists of 13 residues. The germline V gene encodes CDR1 MGHRA and CDR2 YSYEKL. V was pared by 4 bases and J by 5 bases, with 10 bases between. The CDR3 bases are TGCGCCAGCAGCCTCCTAGGAGGAGATACGCAGTATTTT. It translates to CASSLLGGDTQYF.

In DNA, the CDR3 is TGTGCCAGCAGCCAGGAGACTAGCAGGGCCCCCTTCTTC. Translating gives CASSQETSRAPFF. The chain links TRBV14 to TRBJ2-1; 7 bases are shared with TRBD2. Germline assignment: CDR1 SGHDN and CDR2 FVKESK. This CDR3 comprises 13 residues. Unmatched junction bases numbered 12, after V lost 3 bases and J lost 16 bases.

The gene calls are TRBV12-5 and TRBJ1-1, with D possibly being TRBD1 (5 bases). The CDR3 is 20 amino acids. Germline V gene data show CDR1 as LGHNT and CDR2 as FRNRAP. With 0 bases removed from V and 2 bases from J, the gap between germline ends came to 25 bases. CDR3 amino acids: CASGLVLSRLAGGVNTEAFF. The CDR3 nucleotides read TGTGCTAGTGGTTTGGTACTTAGTCGGCTCGCCGGGGGGGTAAACACTGAAGCTTTCTTT.

DNA of the CDR3: TGCGCCAGCAGCGAAGACGGGGAAGGCTATGGCTACACCTTC. Protein sequence: CASSEDGEGYGYTF. The chain employs TRBV5-1 and TRBJ1-2, with unresolved D. CDR3 length: 14 amino acids. Between the trimmed V and J ends, which lost 4 bases and 4 bases, there was a span of 14 bases. Germline assignment: CDR1 SGHRS and CDR2 YFSETQ. The entire variable domain, with the rest obtained from reference TRBV5-1 and TRBJ1-2, is as follows: KAGVTQTPRYLIKTRGQQVTLSCSPISGHRSVSWYQQTPGQGLQFLFEYFSETQRNKGNFPGRFSGRQFSNSRSEMNVSTLELGDSALYLCASSEDGEGYGYTFGSGTRLTVV.

Details on this clone: Distinct nucleotide sequences in the sample also encode this CDR3. The CDR3 region has the DNA TGCGCCAGCAGCTCCCAGGGAGGCTCTGGAAACACCATATATTTT. Residues: CASSSQGGSGNTIYF. The gene calls are TRBV5-1 and TRBJ1-3; D may be TRBD1 (5 bases). V lost 3 bases to trimming and J lost 0 bases, with 10 bases between them. The CDR3 contains 15 residues. Looked up from germline, CDR1 is SGHRS and CDR2 is YFSETQ.

The J gene is TRBJ1-1, the V gene TRBV30; TRBD1 matches 7 bases. This CDR3 comprises 14 residues. Germline lookup yields CDR1 GTSNPN and CDR2 SVGIG (reference sequence). With 1 base clipped from V and 2 bases from J, the junction kept 4 bases outside the gene matches. The CDR3 sequence is CAWSAGTVNTEAFF. As DNA, the CDR3 is TGTGCCTGGAGTGCCGGGACAGTAAACACTGAAGCTTTCTTT.

The chain carries TRBV2 and TRBJ1-5; 7 bases align to TRBD1. Germline CDR1 and CDR2: SNHLY and FYNNEI. J lost 6 bases, V lost 5 bases, and 7 bases had no gene match. This CDR3 spans 14 amino acids. The CDR3 region has the DNA TGTGCCAGCAGTCTTGGGACAGTGGGTCAGCCCCAGCATTTT. Translating it yields CASSLGTVGQPQHF.

V gene TRBV20-1 combines with J gene TRBJ2-3; D is ambiguous. Per the germline V gene, CDR1 is DFQATT and CDR2 is SNEGSKA (reference sequence). The CDR3 consists of 14 residues. The V end was cut by 3 bases, the J end by 0 bases, with 10 bases between. CDR3 region: CSASRETSTDTQYF. The CDR3 coding sequence is TGCAGTGCTAGTCGAGAAACTAGCACAGATACGCAGTATTTT.